Presented here are 20 T cell receptor delta chains from one specimen sequenced in a study of gamma-delta chains in newborns, infants, children. TCRdb used CATT to re-call clones from the reads. The data contain 10,000 to 13,000 delta-chain clones, approximately 9.5% of them singletons. The sample taken for sequencing was blood. Source of these receptors: a child who was a newborn, infant or young child, either healthy, febrile or measles-vaccinated (not recorded which).

In the case of this clone: This may come from a read error, since a much larger clone is one base off. The chain carries TRDV2 and TRDJ3; 13 bases are shared with TRDD3. The V and J ends lost 6 bases and 2 bases, in that order; junction bases with no gene match: 12. CDR1 is GEAIGNYY and CDR2 is EKD in the germline V gene. CDR3 length equals 20 residues. In DNA, the CDR3 is TGTGCCTGTAACCGAGTACTGGGGGATACGCCAACCTGGGACACCCGACAGATGTTTTTC. Its translation: CACNRVLGDTPTWDTRQMFF.

This clone has only a few counts. The TCRdb record carries a much larger clone's protein, which differs from this DNA's translation at residue 13; a read error is the likely cause, and the protein listed here is the DNA translation. The rearrangement uses TRDV2 and TRDJ1; no reliable D call. The CDR3 loop spans 15 amino acids. Per the germline V gene, CDR1 is GEAIGNYY and CDR2 is EKD. The CDR3 loop is CACDTMGPYTDKPIF. For the CDR3, the DNA is TGTGCCTGTGACACGATGGGACCATACACCGATAAACCCATCTTT.

The chain is built from TRDV2 and TRDJ1; 12 bases agree with TRDD3. J lost 3 bases, V lost 3 bases, and 10 bases had no gene match. The CDR3 sequence is 17 residues long. CDR1 is GEAIGNYY and CDR2 is EKD in the germline V gene. The CDR3 bases are TGTGCCTGTGACTCCGTACTGGGGGATACCGAGGCCGATAAACTCATCTTT. Translating gives CACDSVLGDTEADKLIF.

J is TRDJ3 and V is TRDV2; 7 bases fit TRDD3. J was trimmed by 0 bases and V by 2 bases; bases with no gene match: 6. Germline-derived CDR1 and CDR2 are GEAIGNYY and EKD. The CDR3 has 18 residues. The CDR3 region is CACDNWGPSSWDTRQMFF. CDR3 bases: TGTGCCTGTGACAACTGGGGTCCTAGCTCCTGGGACACCCGACAGATGTTTTTC.

This rearrangement joins TRDV2 to TRDJ3; 7 nucleotides align to TRDD3. The CDR3 contains 20 residues. The germline gives CDR1 GEAIGNYY, CDR2 EKD. V lost 1 base, J lost 0 bases, and 11 bases stayed unmatched. Here the CDR3 reads CACDTGWGTPDSWDTRQMFF. The CDR3 DNA reads as TGTGCCTGTGACACGGGATGGGGGACTCCAGACTCCTGGGACACCCGACAGATGTTTTTC.

On this clone: This could be a read error, since a much larger clone is one nucleotide away. J is TRDJ2 and V is TRDV2, with 9 bases aligning to TRDD3. The V and J ends lost 0 bases and 4 bases, in that order; junction bases with no gene match: 20. Germline CDR1 reads GEAIGNYY; CDR2 reads EKD. CDR3 size: 21 residues. CDR3 in amino acids: CACDTVLGIRTDSARTAQLFF. CDR3 in DNA: TGTGCCTGTGACACCGTGCTGGGGATACGCACCGATTCGGCTCGGACAGCACAACTCTTCTTT.

This clone occurred a few times. A far more abundant clone sits one base away, making this likely a read error. The same CDR3 can be traced to other DNA sequences in this sample. The chain uses TRDV2 and TRDJ1; 11 nucleotides agree with TRDD3. Per germline, CDR1 GEAIGNYY and CDR2 EKD. The CDR3 extends over 16 amino acids. The DNA for the CDR3 is TGCGCCTGTGACCAACTGGGGGATAGAGGAACCGATAAACTCATCTTT. It yields the protein CACDQLGDRGTDKLIF.

Concerning this clone itself: Other DNA sequences in the sample encode the same CDR3. The chain links TRDV2 to TRDJ3, with 8 bases aligning to TRDD3. The CDR3 totals 16 residues. J gave up 5 bases and V 0 bases, and 2 bases lay outside the gene matches. CDR1 GEAIGNYY and CDR2 EKD come from the germline V gene. The CDR3 spells CACDTWGIRDTRQMFF. CDR3 DNA sequence: TGTGCCTGTGACACCTGGGGGATCCGGGACACCCGACAGATGTTTTTC.

This clone was counted between two and nine times. One junction end does not reproduce the germline sequence, and a read error may be involved. The genes are TRDV2 and TRDJ3; 12 bases fit TRDD3. Looked up from germline, CDR1 is GEAIGNYY and CDR2 is EKD. The CDR3 runs to 19 residues. The CDR3 loop reads CACDTAGGYASWDARQMFF. The DNA of the CDR3 is TGTGCCTGTGACACCGCTGGGGGATACGCTTCCTGGGACGCCCGACAGATGTTTTTC.

In this sample, this clone turned up a few times. The protein in TCRdb stems from a much larger clone and differs at residue 11 from this DNA's translation, likely a read error; here the protein is translated from the DNA. The chain recombines TRDV2 with TRDJ1; 10 bases are a match to TRDD3. The ends lost 3 bases at V and 0 bases at J; junction bases unmatched: 12. The CDR3 length is 18 residues. Looked up from germline, CDR1 is GEAIGNYY and CDR2 is EKD. The chain's CDR3 is CACDPLLLGDVYTDKLIF. CDR3 nucleotide sequence: TGTGCCTGTGACCCTTTGTTACTGGGGGATGTGTACACCGATAAACTCATCTTT.

By sample fraction, this clone is medium-sized. The chain is built from TRDV2 and TRDJ1; TRDD3 aligns across 12 bases. The germline CDR1 and CDR2 sequences are GEAIGNYY and EKD. J was trimmed by 1 base and V by 2 bases; bases with no gene match: 13. CDR3 size: 19 residues. The CDR3: CACDILTGGYPSGTDKLIF. CDR3 bases: TGTGCCTGTGACATCCTTACTGGGGGATACCCCTCGGGCACCGATAAACTCATCTTT.

This clone was detected a few times. The protein that TCRdb holds for this DNA derives from a much larger clone and differs from the translated DNA at residue 3, which likely indicates a read error; the protein shown here is translated from the DNA. This chain uses TRDV2 with TRDJ1; 12 nucleotides align to TRDD3. The CDR3 totals 19 residues. Germline CDR1 reads GEAIGNYY; CDR2 reads EKD. CDR3 protein: CARDTLKSGGYVPTDKLIF. The CDR3 coding sequence is TGTGCCCGTGACACTCTTAAATCTGGGGGATACGTACCCACCGATAAACTCATCTTT.

V usage is TRDV2 and J usage is TRDJ3; TRDD3 aligns across 11 bases. CDR3 length: 18 amino acids. Germline V gene sequence: CDR1 GEAIGNYY, CDR2 EKD. V was pared by 3 bases and J by 2 bases, with 5 bases of the junction left unmatched. DNA of the CDR3: TGTGCCTGTGACTCCATACTGGGGGATACCTGGGACACCCGACAGATGTTTTTC. It yields the protein CACDSILGDTWDTRQMFF.

A few counts support this clone. A read error is likely here: a far larger clone is one base away. Other DNA sequences from this sample encode an identical CDR3 as well. DNA for the CDR3: TGTGCCTGTGACACCCTCTCCCGTGTAAGGAACCAAGGCGGCATACTCATCTTT. Translated, it gives CACDTLSRVRNQGGILIF. The chain joins TRDV2 to TRDJ1; D ambiguous. Germline CDR1 GEAIGNYY, CDR2 EKD. The CDR3 contains 18 residues. Trimming left V 0 bases short and J 10 bases short, with 29 bases between.

This clone rates as medium-sized. V and J are TRDV2 and TRDJ1; D gene unclear. Trimming removed 3 bases from V and 5 bases from J, with 18 bases in between. The CDR3 is made up of 15 amino acids. Germline lookup yields CDR1 GEAIGNYY and CDR2 EKD. CDR3 residues: CACDGVGTAGDKLIF. The DNA of the CDR3 is TGTGCCTGTGACGGGGTGGGTACTGCGGGGGATAAACTCATCTTT.

This sequence joins TRDV2 and TRDJ3; possibly TRDD3 for D (6 bases). The ends were cut back, 1 base at V and 0 bases at J, with 12 bases in the middle. The length of the CDR3 is 18 residues. Germline CDR1 reads GEAIGNYY; CDR2 reads EKD. This CDR3 is CACDTMGVSSWDTRQMFF. The CDR3 DNA is TGTGCCTGTGACACAATGGGGGTCAGCTCCTGGGACACCCGACAGATGTTTTTC.

This clone was detected only a few times. The gene calls are TRDV2 and TRDJ3; a possible D gene is TRDD3 (5 bases). The germline V and J ends were trimmed by 3 bases and 2 bases, with 16 bases remaining between them. This CDR3 has 18 residues. Germline V CDR1 and CDR2: GEAIGNYY, EKD. The CDR3 here is CACDPILASTWDTRQMFF. The CDR3 region has the DNA TGTGCCTGTGACCCCATACTGGCTTCGACCTGGGACACCCGACAGATGTTTTTC.

This clone was seen a handful of times. Within the sample, other DNA sequences also encode this same CDR3. This chain joins TRDV2 and TRDJ3; 8 nucleotides line up with TRDD3. V lost 1 base to trimming and J lost 0 bases; unmatched junction nucleotides: 7. The CDR3 sequence is 19 residues long. Germline lookup yields CDR1 GEAIGNYY and CDR2 EKD. For the CDR3, the DNA is TGTGCCTGTGACACTGGGGGATCACTCAGCTCCTGGGACACCCGACAGATGTTTTTC. Its translation is CACDTGGSLSSWDTRQMFF.

For this clone: Other DNA sequences in the same sample also yield this CDR3. The chain employs TRDV2 and TRDJ3; 8 bases fit TRDD3. This CDR3 has 19 amino acids. J lost 0 bases, V lost 0 bases, and 6 bases had no gene match. Per the germline V gene, CDR1 is GEAIGNYY and CDR2 is EKD. This CDR3 is CACDTGWGMSSWDTRQMFF. In DNA, the CDR3 is TGTGCCTGTGACACCGGATGGGGGATGAGCTCCTGGGACACCCGACAGATGTTTTTC.

The chain is built from TRDV2 and TRDJ1, with 11 bases identical to TRDD3. Germline loops: CDR1 GEAIGNYY, CDR2 EKD. This CDR3 comprises 15 residues. V shed 3 bases and J 3 bases; nucleotides not matched to a gene: 5. The CDR3 region has the DNA TGTGCCTGTGACGCGTGGGGGATACGCGCCGATAAACTCATCTTT. Translating gives CACDAWGIRADKLIF.